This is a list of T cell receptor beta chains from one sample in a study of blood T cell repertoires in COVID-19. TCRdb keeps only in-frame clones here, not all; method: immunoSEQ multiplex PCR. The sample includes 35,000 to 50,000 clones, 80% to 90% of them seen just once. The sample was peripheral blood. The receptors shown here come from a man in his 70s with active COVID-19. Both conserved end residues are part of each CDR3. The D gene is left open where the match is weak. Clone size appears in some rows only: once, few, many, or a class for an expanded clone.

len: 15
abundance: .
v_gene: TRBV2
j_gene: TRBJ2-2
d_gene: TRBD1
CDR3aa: CASSEQGARGGELFF
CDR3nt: TGTGCCAGCAGTGAGCAGGGGGCGCGTGGCGGGGAGCTGTTTTTT

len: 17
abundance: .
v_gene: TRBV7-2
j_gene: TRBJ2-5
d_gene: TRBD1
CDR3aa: CASSPVPRQGPQETQYF
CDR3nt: TGTGCCAGCAGCCCTGTACCGAGACAGGGACCCCAAGAGACCCAGTACTTC

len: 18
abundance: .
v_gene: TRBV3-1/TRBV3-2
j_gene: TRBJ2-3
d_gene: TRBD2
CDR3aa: CASSPQIAGGLRTDTQYF
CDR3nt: TGTGCCAGCAGCCCACAAATAGCGGGGGGCCTTCGCACAGATACGCAGTATTTT

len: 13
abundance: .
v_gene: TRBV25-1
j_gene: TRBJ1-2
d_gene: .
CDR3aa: CASSENRGHGYTF
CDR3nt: TGTGCCAGCAGTGAAAACCGGGGTCATGGCTACACCTTC

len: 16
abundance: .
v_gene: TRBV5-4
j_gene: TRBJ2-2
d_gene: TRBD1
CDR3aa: CASSPEGAENTGELFF
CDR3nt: TGTGCCAGCAGCCCCGAGGGGGCCGAAAACACCGGGGAGCTGTTTTTT

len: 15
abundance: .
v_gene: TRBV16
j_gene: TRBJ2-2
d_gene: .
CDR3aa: CASSQGLQSSGELFF
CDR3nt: TGTGCCAGCAGCCAGGGACTGCAATCTTCAGGGGAGCTGTTTTTT

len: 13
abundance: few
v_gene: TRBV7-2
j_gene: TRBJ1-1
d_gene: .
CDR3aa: CASSPTGNTEAFF
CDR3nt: TGTGCCAGCAGTCCGACAGGGAACACTGAAGCTTTCTTT

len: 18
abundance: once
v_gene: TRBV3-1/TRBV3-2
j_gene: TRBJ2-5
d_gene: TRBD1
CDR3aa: CASSPFRRDRGVLETQYF
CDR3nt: TGTGCCAGCAGCCCTTTCAGGCGGGACAGGGGGGTATTGGAGACCCAGTACTTC

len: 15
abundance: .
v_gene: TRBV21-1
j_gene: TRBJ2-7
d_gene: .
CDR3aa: CASSIRTGESYEQYF
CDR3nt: TGTGCCAGCAGCATTAGGACAGGGGAATCCTACGAGCAGTACTTC

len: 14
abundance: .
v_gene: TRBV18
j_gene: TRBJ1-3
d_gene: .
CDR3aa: CASSPAGPPNTIYF
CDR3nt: TGTGCCAGCTCACCAGCAGGTCCCCCGAACACCATATATTTT

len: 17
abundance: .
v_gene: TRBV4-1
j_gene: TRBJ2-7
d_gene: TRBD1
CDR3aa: CASSPDSFGTGAYEQYF
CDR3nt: TGCGCCAGCAGCCCAGACTCTTTCGGGACAGGGGCCTACGAGCAGTACTTC

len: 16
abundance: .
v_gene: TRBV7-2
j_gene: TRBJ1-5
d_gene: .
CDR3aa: CASSLVQDRYNQPQHF
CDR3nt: TGTGCCAGCAGCTTAGTACAGGACAGATACAATCAGCCCCAGCATTTT

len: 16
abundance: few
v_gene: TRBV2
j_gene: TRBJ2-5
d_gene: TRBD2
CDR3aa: CASSELLAGEQETQYF
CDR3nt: TGTGCCAGCAGTGAATTGTTAGCGGGCGAACAAGAGACCCAGTACTTC

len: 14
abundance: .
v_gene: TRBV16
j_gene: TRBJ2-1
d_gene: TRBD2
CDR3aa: CASSPSGSYNEQFF
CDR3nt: TGTGCCAGCAGCCCTAGCGGCTCCTACAATGAGCAGTTCTTC

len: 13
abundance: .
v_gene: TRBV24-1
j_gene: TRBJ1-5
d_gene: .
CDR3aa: CATSGTNNQPQHF
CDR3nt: TGTGCCACCTCCGGGACAAACAATCAGCCCCAGCATTTT

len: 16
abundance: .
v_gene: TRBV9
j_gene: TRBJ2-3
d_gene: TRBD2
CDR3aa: CASSVTGTSGTDTQYF
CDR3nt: TGTGCCAGCAGTGTAACCGGGACTAGCGGCACAGATACGCAGTATTTT

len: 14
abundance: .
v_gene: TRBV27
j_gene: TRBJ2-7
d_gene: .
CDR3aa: CASAASLSSYEQYF
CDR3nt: TGTGCCAGCGCGGCTAGCCTAAGCTCCTACGAGCAGTACTTC

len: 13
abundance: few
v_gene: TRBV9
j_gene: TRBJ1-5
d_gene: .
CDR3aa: CASSSFPNQPQHF
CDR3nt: TGTGCCAGCAGCTCATTTCCCAATCAGCCCCAGCATTTT

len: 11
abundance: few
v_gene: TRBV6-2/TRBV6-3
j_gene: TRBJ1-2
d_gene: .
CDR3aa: CASSYTSVTTF
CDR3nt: TGTGCCAGCAGTTACACTTCAGTGACAACCTTC

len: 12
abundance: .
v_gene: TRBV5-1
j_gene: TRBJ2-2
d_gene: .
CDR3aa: CASSPLTGELFF
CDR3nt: TGCGCCAGCAGCCCCCTCACCGGGGAGCTGTTTTTT

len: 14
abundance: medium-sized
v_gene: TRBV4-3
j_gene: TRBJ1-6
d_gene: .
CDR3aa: CASSQGRDYSPLHF
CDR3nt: TGCGCCAGCAGCCAAGGGAGGGATTATTCACCCCTCCACTTT

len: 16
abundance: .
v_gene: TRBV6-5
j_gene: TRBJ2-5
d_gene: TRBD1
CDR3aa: CASSLTGTGWQETQYF
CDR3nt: TGTGCCAGCAGTTTGACCGGGACAGGGTGGCAAGAGACCCAGTACTTC

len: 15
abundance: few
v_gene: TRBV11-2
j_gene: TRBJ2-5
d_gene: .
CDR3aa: CASSPRWGVQETQYF
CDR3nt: TGTGCCAGCAGCCCCAGGTGGGGGGTCCAAGAGACCCAGTACTTC